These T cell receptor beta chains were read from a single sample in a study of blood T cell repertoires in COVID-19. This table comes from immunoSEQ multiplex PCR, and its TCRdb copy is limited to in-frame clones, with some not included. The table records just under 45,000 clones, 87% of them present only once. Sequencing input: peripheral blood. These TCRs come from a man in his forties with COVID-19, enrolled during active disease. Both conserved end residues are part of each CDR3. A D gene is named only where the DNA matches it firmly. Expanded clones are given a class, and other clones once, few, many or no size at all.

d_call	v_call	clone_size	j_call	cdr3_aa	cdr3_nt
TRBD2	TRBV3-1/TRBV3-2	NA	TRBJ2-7	CASSRTSGAYEQYF	TGTGCCAGCAGTAGGACTAGCGGGGCCTACGAGCAGTACTTC
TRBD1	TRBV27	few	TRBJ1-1	CASSLSMTGSLNTEAFF	TGTGCCAGCAGTTTATCGATGACAGGGTCTCTGAACACTGAAGCTTTCTTT
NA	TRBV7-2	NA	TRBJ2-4	CASSTGRDIQYF	TGTGCCAGCAGTACAGGGCGGGACATTCAGTACTTC
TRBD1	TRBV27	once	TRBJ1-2	CASSLRQGVYGYTF	TGTGCCAGCAGTTTACGACAGGGTGTATATGGCTACACCTTC
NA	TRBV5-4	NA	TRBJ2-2	CASSFTSNTGELFF	TGTGCCAGCAGCTTTACTAGCAACACCGGGGAGCTGTTTTTT
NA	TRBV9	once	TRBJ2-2	CASSSRDMNTGELFF	TGTGCCAGCAGCTCCCGGGACATGAACACCGGGGAGCTGTTTTTT
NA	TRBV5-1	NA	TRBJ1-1	CASSGGLAAAEAFF	TGCGCCAGCAGCGGTGGCCTTGCGGCGGCTGAAGCTTTCTTT
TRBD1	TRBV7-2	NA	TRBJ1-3	CASSPRQGPGNTIYF	TGTGCCAGCAGCCCCAGACAGGGGCCGGGAAACACCATATATTTT
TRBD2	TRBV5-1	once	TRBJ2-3	CASSLGLAGSTDTQYF	TGCGCCAGCAGCTTGGGACTAGCGGGTAGCACAGATACGCAGTATTTT
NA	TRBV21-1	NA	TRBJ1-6	CASSKVRGAYSPLHF	TGTGCCAGCAGCAAAGTGCGGGGGGCTTATTCACCCCTCCACTTT
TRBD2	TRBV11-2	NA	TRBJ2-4	CASSLEREGNIQYF	TGTGCCAGCAGCTTAGAGCGGGAGGGAAACATTCAGTACTTC
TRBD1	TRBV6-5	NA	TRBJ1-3	CASSRTGTSGNTIYF	TGTGCCAGCAGTAGGACAGGAACCTCTGGAAACACCATATATTTT
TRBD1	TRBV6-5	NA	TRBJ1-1	CASRSGQPNTEAFF	TGTGCCAGCAGATCGGGACAGCCGAACACTGAAGCTTTCTTT
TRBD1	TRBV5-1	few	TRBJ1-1	CASSIRTGANTEAFF	TGCGCCAGCAGCATCCGGACAGGAGCGAACACTGAAGCTTTCTTT
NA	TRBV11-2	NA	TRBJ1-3	CASSFRRAGNTIYF	TGTGCCAGCAGCTTCCGCAGGGCTGGAAACACCATATATTTT
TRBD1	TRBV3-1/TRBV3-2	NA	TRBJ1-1	CASSQVTGAEAFF	TGTGCCAGCAGCCAAGTGACAGGGGCTGAAGCTTTCTTT
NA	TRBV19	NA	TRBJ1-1	CASSITTDTEAFF	TGTGCCAGTAGTATAACTACGGACACTGAAGCTTTCTTT
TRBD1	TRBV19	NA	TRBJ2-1	CASSSRPGQGDTEQFF	TGTGCCAGTAGTTCTCGGCCGGGACAGGGGGATACTGAGCAGTTCTTC
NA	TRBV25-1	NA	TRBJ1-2	CASSVTENYGYTF	TGTGCCAGCAGTGTAACAGAGAACTATGGCTACACCTTC
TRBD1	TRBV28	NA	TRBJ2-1	CASSSSGGQGLKRPYNEQFF	TGTGCCAGCAGCTCCTCGGGCGGACAGGGATTGAAGCGGCCCTACAATGAGCAGTTCTTC
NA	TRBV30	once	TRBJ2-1	CAWSVGGSYNEQFF	TGTGCCTGGAGTGTAGGCGGGTCCTACAATGAGCAGTTCTTC
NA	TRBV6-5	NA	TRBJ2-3	CASSPGDSITDTQYF	TGTGCCAGCAGTCCCGGGGACTCCATCACAGATACGCAGTATTTT
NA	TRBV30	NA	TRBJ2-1	CAWSVRGHEQFF	TGTGCCTGGAGTGTACGAGGCCATGAGCAGTTCTTC
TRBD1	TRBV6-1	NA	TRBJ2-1	CASSDQGSRQGRQFF	TGTGCCAGCAGTGACCAGGGAAGCAGACAGGGGAGGCAGTTCTTC
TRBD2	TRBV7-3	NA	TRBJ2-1	CASSLAGGWNEQFF	TGTGCCAGCAGCCTAGCGGGAGGGTGGAATGAGCAGTTCTTC
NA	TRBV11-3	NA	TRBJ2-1	CASSFGTGNRFF	NA
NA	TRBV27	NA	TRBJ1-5	CASRGGGFSNQPQHF	TGTGCCAGCCGAGGGGGGGGATTTAGCAATCAGCCCCAGCATTTT
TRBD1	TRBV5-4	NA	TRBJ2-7	CASSFGQESNEQYF	TGTGCCAGCAGCTTCGGACAGGAGAGCAACGAGCAGTACTTC
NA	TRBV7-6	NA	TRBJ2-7	CASSLGARNEQYF	TGTGCCAGCAGCTTAGGGGCCAGGAACGAGCAGTACTTC
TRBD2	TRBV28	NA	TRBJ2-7	CASSFLAGRGSYEQYF	TGTGCCAGCAGTTTTTTGGCGGGGAGGGGATCCTACGAGCAGTACTTC
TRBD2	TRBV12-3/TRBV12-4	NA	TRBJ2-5	CASSLTGGETQYF	TGTGCCAGCAGTTTAACGGGAGGGGAGACCCAGTACTTC
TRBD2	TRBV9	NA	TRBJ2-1	CASSVEGGRALEDEQFF	TGTGCCAGCAGCGTAGAGGGAGGGAGGGCCCTGGAGGATGAGCAGTTCTTC
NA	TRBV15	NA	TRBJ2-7	CATSRDRGYEQYF	TGTGCCACCAGCAGAGATCGGGGATACGAGCAGTACTTC
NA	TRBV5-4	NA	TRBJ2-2	CASSLQGGRRGELFF	TGTGCCAGCAGCTTGCAGGGAGGCCGGCGTGGGGAGCTGTTTTTT
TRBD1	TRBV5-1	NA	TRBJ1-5	CASSLGQGGQPQHF	TGCGCCAGCAGCTTGGGACAGGGAGGACAGCCCCAGCATTTT
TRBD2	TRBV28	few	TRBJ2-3	CASSSPRLAGGSTDTQYF	TGTGCCAGCAGTTCCCCACGACTAGCGGGGGGCTCCACAGATACGCAGTATTTT
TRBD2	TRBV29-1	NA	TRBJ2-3	CSVAGTSTTDTQYF	TGCAGCGTGGCCGGGACTAGCACGACAGATACGCAGTATTTT
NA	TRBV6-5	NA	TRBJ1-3	CASSQGHSGNTIYF	TGTGCCAGCAGCCAGGGCCACTCTGGAAACACCATATATTTT
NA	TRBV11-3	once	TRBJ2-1	CASSLGRVNEQFF	TGTGCCAGCAGCTTAGGGCGGGTCAATGAGCAGTTCTTC
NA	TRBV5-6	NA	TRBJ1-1	CASSTIWAVNTEAFF	TGTGCCAGCAGCACGATTTGGGCTGTCAACACTGAAGCTTTCTTT
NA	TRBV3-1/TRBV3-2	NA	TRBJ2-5	CASSPRGETQYF	TGTGCCAGCAGCCCAAGGGGCGAGACCCAGTACTTC
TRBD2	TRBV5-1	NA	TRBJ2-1	CASSLGLAGGNEQFF	TGCGCCAGCAGCTTGGGACTAGCGGGGGGCAATGAGCAGTTCTTC
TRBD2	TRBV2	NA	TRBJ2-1	CASRASGGAPNEQFF	TGTGCCAGCAGGGCTAGCGGGGGGGCGCCCAATGAGCAGTTCTTC
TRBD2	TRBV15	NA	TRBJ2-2	CATSRDPGGRTGELFF	TGTGCCACCAGCAGAGACCCGGGAGGGCGCACCGGGGAGCTGTTTTTT